This T cell receptor beta chain was obtained from a study of vaccination and CD4 T cells after COVID-19. Germline CDR1 reads SGHRS; CDR2 reads YFSETQ. V lost 4 bases and J 3 bases, leaving 16 bases between the germline ends. This CDR3 is 15 amino acids long. As for treatment: approximately nine-day PBMC culture with coronavirus spike peptide pools or control peptides (ViraFEST assay). With the Oncomine TCR Beta short-read assay, DNA from cultured CD4+ T cells was sequenced. One entry per CDR3 protein results from TCRdb running MiXCR on the PCR reads. The sample has around 19,000 distinct CDR3 sequences; around 43% are singletons. This clonotype was seen a single time. The antigen remains undetermined.

The receptor was derived from a human donor who had recovered from COVID-19. The V and J genes are TRBV5-1 and TRBJ2-5; TRBD2 might be the D (6 bases). What was sequenced was CD4+ T cells from blood, cultured in vitro. This chain's CDR3 is CASSPGRSGKETQYF. The DNA for the CDR3 is TGCGCCAGCAGCCCAGGGAGGAGCGGTAAAGAGACCCAGTACTTC.